This passage covers 25 T cell receptor beta chains from one sample sequenced in a study of Tregs in tolerant kidney transplant recipients (dated by TCRdb to the late 2010s). What this sample's time point label stands for: 6 months after combined kidney and bone marrow transplant. Related donors were used in the transplants with nonmyeloablative bone marrow transplantation, and mixed chimerism was transient in the human trials. The library relied on the immunoSEQ multiplex PCR assay. As stored in TCRdb, this immuneACCESS dataset retains in-frame rearrangements with V and J assigned. A fraction of the clones does not appear; measured against another copy, unresolved V genes explain less than half of the discrepancy, and the remainder lacks a known reason. The sample table contains 20,000 to 25,000 clones; only one count was recorded for roughly 80% of them. Clones ranked in the top ten supply about 26% of the sample.

This specimen consisted of CD8+ T cells from blood (PBMCs), obtained 6 months after the transplant. The source is a human patient who received a combined kidney and bone marrow transplant. After a transplant, the graft donor may have provided part of the T cells.

This clone has more than one count but fewer than ten. The gene calls are TRBV27 and TRBJ2-7, with 9 bases matching TRBD1. This CDR3 spans 14 amino acids. Germline-derived CDR1 and CDR2 are MNHEY and SMNVEV (reference sequence). Unmatched junction bases numbered 8, after V lost 6 bases and J lost 5 bases. CDR3 sequence (DNA): TGTGCCAGCAGAGGGTGGGACAGGGACCACGAGCAGTACTTC. Translation gives CASRGWDRDHEQYF.

CDR3 sequence reads: CAWSTGQGSYEQYF. The CDR3 nucleotides are TGTGCCTGGAGTACGGGACAGGGCTCCTACGAGCAGTACTTC. The chain carries TRBV30 and TRBJ2-7; 9 bases match TRBD1. V trimming: 2 bases; J trimming: 0 bases; junction bases outside the gene matches: 2. Germline loops: CDR1 GTSNPN, CDR2 SVGIG (reference sequence). The CDR3 runs to 14 residues.

The chain is built from TRBV5-1 and TRBJ2-2, with 9 bases identical to TRBD1. In germline, CDR1 is SGHRS, CDR2 YFSETQ. The ends lost 4 bases at V and 7 bases at J; junction bases unmatched: 11. The CDR3 is 16 residues long. CDR3 sequence reads: CASSITGTGISGELFF. The CDR3, as DNA: TGCGCCAGCAGCATCACCGGGACAGGGATCAGCGGGGAGCTGTTTTTT.

The rearrangement links TRBV15 to TRBJ2-1, with a tentative D call TRBD2 (6 bases). The length of the CDR3 is 17 residues. The ends were cut back, 0 bases at V and 3 bases at J, with 15 bases in the middle. Per germline, CDR1 LNHNV and CDR2 YYDKDF (reference sequence). The CDR3 is CATSREEGDEFYNEQFF. CDR3 sequence (DNA): TGTGCCACCAGCAGAGAGGAGGGCGATGAGTTCTACAATGAGCAGTTCTTC.

The chain carries TRBV7-3 and TRBJ2-2; TRBD2 matches 7 bases. Germline V gene lookup returns CDR1 SGHTA and CDR2 FQGTGA. The CDR3 extends over 15 amino acids. V trimming: 2 bases; J trimming: 4 bases; junction bases outside the gene matches: 4. In DNA form, the CDR3 reads TGTGCCAGCAGCTTATCAGCGGGGCTCACCGGGGAGCTGTTTTTT. Translated: CASSLSAGLTGELFF. Full variable domain (remainder filled in from reference TRBV7-3 and TRBJ2-2): GAGVSQTPSNKVTEKGKYVELRCDPISGHTALYWYRQSLGQGPEFLIYFQGTGAADDSGLPNDRFFAVRPEGSVSTLKIQRTERGDSAVYLCASSLSAGLTGELFFGEGSRLTVL.

The rearrangement links TRBV27 to TRBJ2-5; 7 nucleotides line up with TRBD2. V was pared by 2 bases and J by 0 bases, with 3 bases of the junction left unmatched. Germline V lookup: CDR1 MNHEY, CDR2 SMNVEV (reference sequence). This CDR3 is 15 amino acids long. The CDR3 DNA follows: TGTGCCAGCAGTTTACTAGCGGAGTACCAAGAGACCCAGTACTTC. Amino acids: CASSLLAEYQETQYF.

J is TRBJ1-1 and V is TRBV21-1; the DNA was not compared with TRBD1, the D call given in the table. TRBV21-1 is labeled a pseudogene. This CDR3 is built from 18 residues. CDR3 in amino acids: CASSNPQPGSPMNTEAFF. Here the CDR3 DNA reads TGTGCCAGCAGCAATCCCCAACCAGGCTCCCCCATGAACACTGAAGCTTTCTTT.

About this clone itself: One junction end disagrees with the germline gene, perhaps due to a read error. The V and J genes are TRBV28 and TRBJ2-5; perhaps TRBD1 as D (6 bases). This CDR3 region has 14 residues. Germline values: CDR1 MDHEN, CDR2 SYDVKM. The CDR3 protein is CASSIPPSRTAPNF. As DNA, the CDR3 is TGTGCCAGCAGTATTCCACCGTCCCGGACAGCGCCAAACTTC.

This clone has a single count. This chain joins TRBV27 and TRBJ2-1; weak D call: TRBD2 (6 bases). Trimming left V 0 bases short and J 7 bases short, with 19 bases between. In germline, CDR1 is MNHEY, CDR2 SMNVEV (reference sequence). CDR3 length equals 17 residues. DNA for the CDR3: TGTGCCAGCAGTTTATCGGTCTCCCGGGTTGGGACTAATGAGCAGTTCTTC. It specifies CASSLSVSRVGTNEQFF.

The V gene is TRBV9, the J gene TRBJ1-1, with D unclear. Germline-derived CDR1 and CDR2 are SGDLS and YYNGEE. The CDR3 is made up of 16 amino acids. The V and J ends lost 0 bases and 5 bases respectively, with 17 bases between them. CDR3 region: CASSVVRLYSDTEAFF. The CDR3 DNA is TGTGCCAGCAGCGTAGTGCGGCTTTATAGCGATACTGAAGCTTTCTTT. Using reference TRBV9 and TRBJ1-1 for the parts outside the CDR3, the full variable domain is DSGVTQTPKHLITATGQRVTLRCSPRSGDLSVYWYQQSLDQGLQFLIQYYNGEERAKGNILERFSAQQFPDLHSELNLSSLELGDSALYFCASSVVRLYSDTEAFFGQGTRLTVV.

The chain recombines TRBV5-4 with TRBJ2-2, with TRBD2 matching over 7 bases. V shed 0 bases and J 0 bases; nucleotides not matched to a gene: 8. The CDR3 is 18 residues long. Germline CDR1 SGHNT, CDR2 YYREEE (reference sequence). The CDR3: CASSLGLLAITNTGELFF. CDR3 in DNA: TGTGCCAGCAGCTTGGGGCTACTAGCGATTACGAACACCGGGGAGCTGTTTTTT.

Note on this clone: One end of the junction fails to match germline, which may point to a read error. The sample contains more than one DNA sequence encoding this CDR3. The chain is built from TRBV30 and TRBJ1-6; TRBD1 matches 8 bases. Germline V gene data show CDR1 as GTSNPN and CDR2 as SVGIG (reference sequence). The CDR3 is 15 residues long. CDR3 residues: CAWSVMDRDNSPLHF. The CDR3 DNA sequence: TGTGCCTGGAGTGTAATGGACAGGGATAATTCCCCCCTCCACTTT.

The chain links TRBV4-1 to TRBJ2-2, with D possibly TRBD1 on 6 matching bases. This CDR3 has 16 amino acids. The V gene lost 4 bases and the J gene lost 2 bases, with 14 bases spanning the gap. The germline CDR1 and CDR2 sequences are MGHRA and YSYEKL. The CDR3 DNA reads as TGCGCCAGCAGCCCACCACCGGACAGAAACACCGGGGAGCTGTTTTTT. Encoded protein: CASSPPPDRNTGELFF.

The chain has TRBV19 and TRBJ2-7; 9 bases agree with TRBD1. This CDR3 region has 14 residues. Germline loops: CDR1 LNHDA, CDR2 SQIVND (reference sequence). Trimming removed 5 bases from V and 3 bases from J; junction bases left unmatched: 5. The CDR3 nucleotides read TGTGCCAGTAGTCCGGGACAGGGCTACTACGAGCAGTACTTC. It is translated as CASSPGQGYYEQYF.

As for this clone: A read error may account for a junction end that differs from germline. The sample has other DNA sequences that encode this CDR3 too. This rearrangement joins TRBV29-1 to TRBJ1-2; D is undetermined. The V gene's germline CDR1 is SQVTM and CDR2 ANQGSEA. This CDR3 is 12 amino acids long. CDR3 in amino acids: CSVESGVYGYTF. The CDR3 nucleotides read TGCAGCGTTGAAAGCGGGGTGTATGGCTATACCTTC.

A single count supports this clone. This chain connects TRBV4-3 to TRBJ2-3; tentative D call: TRBD1 (6 bases). This CDR3 region has 14 residues. V was trimmed by 4 bases and J by 2 bases, leaving 10 bases between them. Germline V gene data show CDR1 as LGHNA and CDR2 as YSLEER. Here the CDR3 reads CASSPTGPTDTQYF. The DNA of the CDR3 is TGCGCCAGCAGCCCGACAGGACCCACAGATACGCAGTATTTT.

V is TRBV29-1 and J is TRBJ2-3; possible D gene TRBD1, 6 bases. The length of the CDR3 is 12 residues. Between the trimmed V and J ends, which lost 3 bases and 7 bases, there was a span of 11 bases. CDR1 is SQVTM, CDR2 ANQGSEA, per germline. Written as DNA, the CDR3 is TGCAGCGTTGAGTTTCAGGGGAATACGCAGTATTTT. Its translation is CSVEFQGNTQYF.

This clone was seen a single time. The junction and the germline gene differ at one end; a read error may be behind it. V is TRBV2 and J is TRBJ2-1; D uncertain. Looked up from germline, CDR1 is SNHLY and CDR2 is FYNNEI. CDR3 length: 11 residues. CDR3 bases: TGTGCCAGCAGTGAAGACGGGTCTTTCGTCTTC. This sequence encodes CASSEDGSFVF.

The chain links TRBV4-2 to TRBJ2-3; 9 bases agree with TRBD2. J gave up 4 bases and V 1 base, and 3 bases lay outside the gene matches. This CDR3 region has 15 residues. CDR1 and CDR2 (germline): LGHNA, YNFKEQ. The CDR3 DNA sequence: TGTGCCAGCAGCCAAGCGGGACTAGCAGCAGATACGCAGTATTTT. Its translation: CASSQAGLAADTQYF.

V and J are TRBV7-6 and TRBJ2-2; a possible D gene is TRBD1 (6 bases). The germline V gene encodes CDR1 SGHVS and CDR2 FNYEAQ. V shed 8 bases and J shed 0 bases, with 10 bases lying between them. The CDR3 covers 14 residues. DNA for the CDR3: TGTGCCAGCCAGGGACATGCGAACACCGGGGAGCTGTTTTTT. This gives the protein CASQGHANTGELFF.

This chain joins TRBV7-9 and TRBJ2-7; 7 nucleotides match TRBD2. The CDR3 is 13 amino acids. Germline V gives CDR1 SEHNR, CDR2 FQNEAQ (reference sequence). Trimming removed 5 bases from V and 2 bases from J; junction bases left unmatched: 3. Here the CDR3 DNA reads TGTGCCAGCAGCGGGGGGGAGGCCTACGAGCAGTACTTC. Amino acid sequence: CASSGGEAYEQYF. Full variable domain (missing parts from reference TRBV7-9 and TRBJ2-7): DTGVSQNPRHKITKRGQNVTFRCDPISEHNRLYWYRQTLGQGPEFLTYFQNEAQLEKSRLLSDRFSAERPKGSFSTLEIQRTEQGDSAMYLCASSGGEAYEQYFGPGTRLTVT.

This clone occurred once. The chain joins TRBV14 to TRBJ1-1, with 9 bases matching TRBD1. The germline V gene has CDR1 SGHDN and CDR2 FVKESK. This CDR3 spans 16 amino acids. V shed 3 bases and J 8 bases; nucleotides not matched to a gene: 13. CDR3 nucleotides: TGTGCCAGCAGCCATCCTATGGATGGGACAGGGTCAGAAGCTTTCTTT. Translating gives CASSHPMDGTGSEAFF.

This rearrangement joins TRBV5-6 to TRBJ1-1; D gene ambiguous. Germline V gives CDR1 SGHDT, CDR2 YYEEEE. This CDR3 has 14 amino acids. V dropped 3 bases and J dropped 7 bases, with 16 bases sitting between them. The CDR3 spells CASSSGMGKVEAFF. In DNA form, the CDR3 reads TGTGCCAGCAGCTCGGGGATGGGGAAAGTTGAAGCTTTCTTT.

This chain uses TRBV15 with TRBJ1-1, with a weak D call TRBD1 (5 bases). This CDR3 has 15 residues. The V end lost 1 base, the J end lost 3 bases, and 12 bases lay between the germline ends. The germline V gene encodes CDR1 LNHNV and CDR2 YYDKDF (reference sequence). CDR3 protein: CATSRVGGIHTEAFF. Written as DNA, the CDR3 is TGTGCCACCAGCAGAGTGGGGGGTATTCACACTGAAGCTTTCTTT.

V and J are TRBV4-3 and TRBJ2-7, with a weak D call TRBD2 (5 bases). V gave up 4 bases and J gave up 2 bases, with 12 bases separating them. The length of the CDR3 is 14 residues. Germline V gene sequence: CDR1 LGHNA, CDR2 YSLEER. The CDR3 loop is CASSPGMGTYEQYF. CDR3 nucleotide sequence: TGCGCCAGCAGCCCCGGGATGGGGACCTACGAGCAGTACTTC.